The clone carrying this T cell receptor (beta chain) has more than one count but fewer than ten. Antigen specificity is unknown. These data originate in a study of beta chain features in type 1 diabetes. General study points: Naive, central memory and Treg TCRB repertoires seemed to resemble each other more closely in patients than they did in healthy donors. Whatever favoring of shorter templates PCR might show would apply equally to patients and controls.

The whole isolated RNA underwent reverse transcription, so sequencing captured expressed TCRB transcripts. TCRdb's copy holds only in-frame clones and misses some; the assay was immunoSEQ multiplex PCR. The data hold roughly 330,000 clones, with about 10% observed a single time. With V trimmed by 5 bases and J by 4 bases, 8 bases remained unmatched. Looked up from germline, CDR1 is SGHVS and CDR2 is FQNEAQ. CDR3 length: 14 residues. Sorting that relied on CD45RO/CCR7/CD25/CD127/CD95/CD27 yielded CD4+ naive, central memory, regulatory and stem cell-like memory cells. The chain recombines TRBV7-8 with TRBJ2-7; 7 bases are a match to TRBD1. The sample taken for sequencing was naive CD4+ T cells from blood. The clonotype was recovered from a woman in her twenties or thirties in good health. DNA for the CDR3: TGTGCCAGCAGCCGTACGGGACAGTCATACGAGCAGTACTTC. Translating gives CASSRTGQSYEQYF.